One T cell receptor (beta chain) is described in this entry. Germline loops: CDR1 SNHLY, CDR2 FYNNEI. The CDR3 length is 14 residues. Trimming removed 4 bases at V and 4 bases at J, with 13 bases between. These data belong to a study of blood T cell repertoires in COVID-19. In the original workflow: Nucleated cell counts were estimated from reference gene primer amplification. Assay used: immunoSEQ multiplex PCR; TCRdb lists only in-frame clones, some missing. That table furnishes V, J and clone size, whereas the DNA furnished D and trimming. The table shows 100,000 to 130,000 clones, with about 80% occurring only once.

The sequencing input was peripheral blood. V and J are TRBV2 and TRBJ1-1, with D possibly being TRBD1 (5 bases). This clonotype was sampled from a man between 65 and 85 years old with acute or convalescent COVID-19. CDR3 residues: CASSGSGRSTEAFF. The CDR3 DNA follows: TGTGCCAGCAGTGGTTCAGGGCGGAGCACTGAAGCTTTCTTT.